A selection of T cell receptor beta chains follows, all from one sample in a study of blood T cell repertoires in COVID-19. Method: immunoSEQ multiplex PCR; TCRdb's copy keeps in-frame clones and lacks some. The data show fewer than 200,000 clones, with 80% to 90% seen just once and about 9.6% held by the top ten. The sequenced material came from peripheral blood. These receptor sequences come from a man between 50 and 59 years old with active or convalescent COVID-19. Each CDR3 is given with its conserved first and last residue. The D gene is left open where the match is weak. For some rows the clone size is stated as once, few or many, or as a class when expanded; others skip it.

cdr3_length	v_call	clone_size	j_call	d_call	cdr3_nt	cdr3_aa
17	TRBV3-1/TRBV3-2	NA	TRBJ2-1	TRBD2	TGTGCCAGCAGCCAAGAGTGGACTAGCGGGAGGGCGGGTGAGCAGTTCTTC	CASSQEWTSGRAGEQFF
15	TRBV7-3	few	TRBJ2-3	NA	TGTGCCAGCAGCGCCTCGTTGCAGAGCACAGATACGCAGTATTTT	CASSASLQSTDTQYF
16	TRBV5-1	NA	TRBJ2-3	TRBD2	TGCGCCAGCAGCTTGGGTACTAGCGGGGTCACAGATACGCAGTATTTT	CASSLGTSGVTDTQYF
14	TRBV28	NA	TRBJ2-3	NA	TGTGCCAGCTACAGGGTTTCTAGCTCAGATACGCAGTATTTT	CASYRVSSSDTQYF
14	TRBV7-9	few	TRBJ2-6	NA	TGTGCCAGCAGCTTAATAGAAGGGGCCAACGTCCTGACTTTC	CASSLIEGANVLTF
16	TRBV7-9	few	TRBJ2-3	TRBD2	TGTGCCAGCAGCGAAGGGACTAGCGGAAGCACAGATACGCAGTATTTT	CASSEGTSGSTDTQYF
17	TRBV14	NA	TRBJ2-4	TRBD2	TGTGCCAGCAGCCAAGGCTTGGGAGCGGGATTCAAAAACATTCAGTACTTC	CASSQGLGAGFKNIQYF
17	TRBV2	NA	TRBJ2-3	TRBD2	TGTGCCAGCAGACCGGGACTAGCGGGGGGGCTAACAGATACGCAGTATTTT	CASRPGLAGGLTDTQYF
15	TRBV7-9	NA	TRBJ2-5	TRBD1	TGTGCCAGCAGGCGCGGGACAGGGGGTCGAGAGACCCAGTACTTC	CASRRGTGGRETQYF
13	TRBV12-3/TRBV12-4	NA	TRBJ1-5	TRBD1	TGTGCCAGCAGCTCGGACAGGGGACAGCCCCAGCATTTT	CASSSDRGQPQHF
15	TRBV5-1	NA	TRBJ1-2	TRBD1	TGCGCCAGCAGCCCCTCCGGGACAGGGGTGGATGGCTACACCTTC	CASSPSGTGVDGYTF
14	TRBV6-6	once	TRBJ1-5	NA	TGTGCCAGCAGTTACTCGGAGTTAAATCAGCCCCAGCATTTT	CASSYSELNQPQHF
17	TRBV6-2/TRBV6-3	few	TRBJ2-6	NA	TGTGCCAGCAGTAAACAAATCAGGGTCGCTGGGGCCAACGTCCTGACTTTC	CASSKQIRVAGANVLTF
14	TRBV4-1	NA	TRBJ2-1	TRBD1	TGCGCCAGCAGCCACCAGGACAGGGGTGGTGAGCAGTTCTTC	CASSHQDRGGEQFF
14	TRBV4-3	NA	TRBJ2-7	TRBD1	TGCGCCAGCAGCCCGGGACAGGGCTCCTACGAGCAGTACTTC	CASSPGQGSYEQYF
15	TRBV19	NA	TRBJ1-5	TRBD1	TGTGCCAGTACCCCAGGACGAGGGGGCTATCAGCCCCAGCATTTT	CASTPGRGGYQPQHF
14	TRBV16	once	TRBJ2-7	TRBD1	TGTGCCAGCAGCCAGACTAAACAGGGGCCCGAGCAGTACTTC	CASSQTKQGPEQYF
14	TRBV5-6	NA	TRBJ2-4	TRBD1	TGTGCCAGCAGCCCGACAGGGGCCAAAAACATTCAGTACTTC	CASSPTGAKNIQYF
13	TRBV30	once	TRBJ1-1	NA	TGTGCCTGGATTCACCCGGGGGGCAGAGGAATTTTTTTT	CAWIHPGGRGIFF
12	TRBV21-1	NA	TRBJ1-5	NA	TGTGCCAGCAGCAAAAAGGGGGTTGCCCAGCATTTT	CASSKKGVAQHF
13	TRBV2	few	TRBJ2-5	NA	TGTGCCAGCAGTGATGATAGGGGAGAGACCCAGTACTTC	CASSDDRGETQYF
13	TRBV12-3/TRBV12-4	NA	TRBJ2-3	TRBD1	TGTGCCAGCACACCAGGGGGCGGAGATACGCAGTATTTT	CASTPGGGDTQYF
13	TRBV3-1/TRBV3-2	NA	TRBJ2-2	NA	TGTGCCAGCAGCCAAGCTCGCACCGGGGAGCTGTTTTTT	CASSQARTGELFF
15	TRBV28	NA	TRBJ1-6	NA	TGTGCCAGCAGTGCTTTGAGCTCCTATAATTCACCCCTCCACTTT	CASSALSSYNSPLHF
16	TRBV6-5	NA	TRBJ2-1	TRBD2	TGTGCCAGCAGTTACTCGCTAGCGGGGGCTTCGAATGAGCAGTTCTTC	CASSYSLAGASNEQFF
16	TRBV6-1	NA	TRBJ1-1	NA	TGTGCCAGCAGTGCTCACAGTTTGACAGTAAACACTGAAGCTTTCTTT	CASSAHSLTVNTEAFF
13	TRBV21-1	NA	TRBJ2-3	NA	TGTGCCAGCAGCAAAGGTACAACAGATACGCAGTATTTT	CASSKGTTDTQYF
16	TRBV7-9	NA	TRBJ2-1	TRBD1	TGTGCCAGCAGATCAACAGGGGAAAAATCCTACAATGAGCAGTTCTTC	CASRSTGEKSYNEQFF
15	TRBV18	NA	TRBJ2-3	TRBD1	TGTGCCAGCTCACCATCTGCACAGGGGGCAGATACGCAGTATTTT	CASSPSAQGADTQYF
16	TRBV30	NA	TRBJ2-7	TRBD2	TGTGCCTGGACCCTACTGGGACTAGCGCAATCCTACGAGCAGTACTTC	CAWTLLGLAQSYEQYF
16	TRBV15	NA	TRBJ1-5	TRBD1	TGTGCCACCAGCAGAGATCAACAGGGGGCCGGTCAGCCCCAGCATTTT	CATSRDQQGAGQPQHF
14	TRBV2	NA	TRBJ2-7	TRBD1	TGTGCCAGCATCCAGGACAGGGACTCCTACGAGCAGTACTTC	CASIQDRDSYEQYF
13	TRBV2	NA	TRBJ1-2	NA	TGTGCCAGCAGTGAAGGCCAGTTCTATGGCTACACCTTC	CASSEGQFYGYTF
15	TRBV10-3	NA	TRBJ1-1	NA	TGTGCCATCAGTGTAATTCAGGGGATGAACACTGAAGCTTTCTTT	CAISVIQGMNTEAFF
16	TRBV6-5	NA	TRBJ1-2	NA	TGTGCCAGCAGTTACTCGGGCCTTCAGAGTAACTATGGCTACACCTTC	CASSYSGLQSNYGYTF
14	TRBV6-2/TRBV6-3	NA	TRBJ2-3	NA	TGTGCCAGCAGTTACGCATCGGGGGCAGATACGCAGTATTTT	CASSYASGADTQYF
17	TRBV18	NA	TRBJ1-3	NA	TGTGCCAGCTCACCACCCGGACAGTCCGTCTCTGGAAACACCATATATTTT	CASSPPGQSVSGNTIYF
16	TRBV5-5	NA	TRBJ2-3	TRBD1	TGTGCCAGCAGCTCCTTGGACAGGGGCCACACAGATACGCAGTATTTT	CASSSLDRGHTDTQYF
16	TRBV19	NA	TRBJ2-7	NA	TGTGCCAGTAGTATAGATCGGCCAGGGCCCTCCTACGAGCAGTACTTC	CASSIDRPGPSYEQYF
17	TRBV4-1	NA	TRBJ2-2	TRBD2	TGCGCCAGCAGCCAAGGGTTCGCTAGCGGGAGGAAGGGGGAGCTGTTTTTT	CASSQGFASGRKGELFF
16	TRBV24-1	once	TRBJ2-1	TRBD2	TGTGCCACCAGTGATTTGACTAGCGGCTCCTACAATGAGCAGTTCTTC	CATSDLTSGSYNEQFF
16	TRBV7-2	NA	TRBJ2-7	TRBD2	TGTGCCAGCAGCCGGGGACTAGCGGGTACCTCCTACGAGCAGTACTTC	CASSRGLAGTSYEQYF
14	TRBV5-5	NA	TRBJ2-7	NA	TGTGCCAGCAGCTCGCTAGCGCAAACCTACGAGCAGTACTTC	CASSSLAQTYEQYF
14	TRBV7-2	once	TRBJ2-3	NA	TGTGCCAGCAGCCTCCTCGGGGGAACAGATACGCAGTATTTT	CASSLLGGTDTQYF
15	TRBV5-1	NA	TRBJ1-4	NA	TGCGCCAGCAGTCCGGAGAGCCGCCTTGGGGAAAAACTGTTTTTT	CASSPESRLGEKLFF
13	TRBV18	once	TRBJ2-1	TRBD2	TGTGCCAGCTCACTAGCGGGGTACAATGAGCAGTTCTTC	CASSLAGYNEQFF
14	TRBV5-4	NA	TRBJ1-1	NA	TGTGCCAGCAGCAAGGACAGCCTAAACACTGAAGCTTTCTTT	CASSKDSLNTEAFF
15	TRBV27	NA	TRBJ1-2	TRBD1	TGTGCCAGCAGCTCGCCCGGGACAGGGATTCGTGGCTACACCTTC	CASSSPGTGIRGYTF
15	TRBV7-2	NA	TRBJ1-6	NA	TGTGCCAGCAGCTTAAGACCGGGAGATAATTCACCCCTCCACTTT	CASSLRPGDNSPLHF
12	TRBV27	NA	TRBJ2-3	NA	TGTGCCAGCAGTTCGTATACAGATACGCAGTATTTT	CASSSYTDTQYF